Listed below are T cell receptor beta chains from one sample, sequenced in a study of OX40 agonist ivuxolimab in advanced cancers. TCRdb keeps only in-frame clones here, not all; method: immunoSEQ multiplex PCR. The sample records roughly 50,000 clones, around 87% being singletons. The sequencing here drew on CD4+ or CD8+ T cells sorted from blood, taken in a trial of the OX40 agonist ivuxolimab. The receptors shown here come from an adult with an advanced solid tumor such as melanoma, head and neck, liver or kidney cancer. Both conserved end residues are part of each CDR3. A D gene is named only where the DNA matches it firmly. The listing skips clone size in some rows; elsewhere it reads once, few, many or a size class.

d_call: .
j_call: TRBJ2-1
clone_size: .
v_call: TRBV7-2
cdr3_nt: TGTGCCAGCAGCTTAGGGAGTATCCCTGAGCAGTTCTTC
cdr3_aa: CASSLGSIPEQFF

d_call: .
j_call: TRBJ2-7
clone_size: .
v_call: TRBV28
cdr3_nt: TGTGCCAGCAGTTTCCCCGGGAGCTCCTACGAGCAGTACTTC
cdr3_aa: CASSFPGSSYEQYF

d_call: .
j_call: TRBJ2-1
clone_size: .
v_call: TRBV9
cdr3_nt: TGTGCCAGCAGCGTAGTGGGGGGGCTTACCGAGCAGTTCTTC
cdr3_aa: CASSVVGGLTEQFF

d_call: TRBD1
j_call: TRBJ1-5
clone_size: .
v_call: TRBV2
cdr3_nt: TGTGCCAGCACGGGACAGGGGAATCAGCCCCAGCATTTT
cdr3_aa: CASTGQGNQPQHF

d_call: .
j_call: TRBJ1-1
clone_size: .
v_call: TRBV19
cdr3_nt: TGTGCCAGTAGTCTCAGAACCCTAAAGACTGAAGCTTTCTTT
cdr3_aa: CASSLRTLKTEAFF

d_call: TRBD2
j_call: TRBJ2-1
clone_size: once
v_call: TRBV11-2
cdr3_nt: TGTGCCAGCAGCCTTAGCGGGGATCCCCACAATGAGCAGTTCTTC
cdr3_aa: CASSLSGDPHNEQFF

d_call: TRBD1
j_call: TRBJ1-5
clone_size: .
v_call: TRBV6-1
cdr3_nt: TGTGCCAGCAGTGGTTCCGGGACAGGGGGCGCAGGGCAGCCCCAGCATTTT
cdr3_aa: CASSGSGTGGAGQPQHF

d_call: .
j_call: TRBJ2-7
clone_size: .
v_call: TRBV28
cdr3_nt: TGTGCCAGCGGTGGGCAGTACTTC
cdr3_aa: CASGGQYF

d_call: TRBD1
j_call: TRBJ2-7
clone_size: once
v_call: TRBV2
cdr3_nt: TGTGCCAGCAGGGCGGGACAGGGGCTCTACGAGCAGTACTTC
cdr3_aa: CASRAGQGLYEQYF

d_call: TRBD1
j_call: TRBJ1-3
clone_size: .
v_call: TRBV19
cdr3_nt: TGTGCCAGCGGCAGGGGGTTCTCTGGAAACACCATATATTTT
cdr3_aa: CASGRGFSGNTIYF

d_call: .
j_call: TRBJ2-1
clone_size: .
v_call: TRBV5-1
cdr3_nt: TGCGCCAGCAGCTTGGATTCCCTCTCGACAGGTTCGAATGAGCAGTTCTTC
cdr3_aa: CASSLDSLSTGSNEQFF

d_call: .
j_call: TRBJ2-5
clone_size: .
v_call: TRBV5-6
cdr3_nt: TGTGCCAGCAGCTTACCTCGGCGAGAGACCCAGTACTTC
cdr3_aa: CASSLPRRETQYF

d_call: .
j_call: TRBJ2-1
clone_size: .
v_call: TRBV14
cdr3_nt: TGTGCCAGCAGCCAAAGCTTCTTTTACAATGAGCAGTTCTTC
cdr3_aa: CASSQSFFYNEQFF

d_call: .
j_call: TRBJ2-3
clone_size: .
v_call: TRBV29-1
cdr3_nt: TGCAGCGGGGTGGGCGGTAGCACAGATACGCAGTATTTT
cdr3_aa: CSGVGGSTDTQYF

d_call: .
j_call: TRBJ1-2
clone_size: .
v_call: TRBV6-6
cdr3_nt: TGTGCCAGCAGTTACTCTGGGGGCGACGGCTACACCTTC
cdr3_aa: CASSYSGGDGYTF

d_call: .
j_call: TRBJ2-4
clone_size: .
v_call: TRBV19
cdr3_nt: TGTGCCAGTAGTCCCACGACAGAGGGGAACATTCAGTACTTC
cdr3_aa: CASSPTTEGNIQYF

d_call: .
j_call: TRBJ1-1
clone_size: .
v_call: TRBV28
cdr3_nt: TGTGCCAGCCCCTCCCGGGACACACCCGAGGGGAACACTGAAGCTTTCTTT
cdr3_aa: CASPSRDTPEGNTEAFF

d_call: .
j_call: TRBJ2-4
clone_size: .
v_call: TRBV14
cdr3_nt: TGTGCCAGCAGTCGGGGCAGCGAAAACATTCAGTACTTC
cdr3_aa: CASSRGSENIQYF

d_call: TRBD1
j_call: TRBJ2-6
clone_size: .
v_call: TRBV7-9
cdr3_nt: TGTGCCAGCAGCTTACCGCAGGGGGCGCGGTCTGGGGCCAACGTCCTGACTTTC
cdr3_aa: CASSLPQGARSGANVLTF

d_call: .
j_call: TRBJ2-5
clone_size: .
v_call: TRBV5-8
cdr3_nt: TGTGCCAGCAGCTCCGGGGGCAGGGTTGTAGAGACCCAGTACTTC
cdr3_aa: CASSSGGRVVETQYF

d_call: TRBD1
j_call: TRBJ2-7
clone_size: .
v_call: TRBV6-1
cdr3_nt: TGTGCCAGCAGTGGGGGGACAGGGGGCTCGTACGAGCAGTACTTC
cdr3_aa: CASSGGTGGSYEQYF

d_call: TRBD1
j_call: TRBJ1-1
clone_size: .
v_call: TRBV29-1
cdr3_nt: TGCAGCGTTGAACGGACAGGGTCGGACACTGAAGCTTTCTTT
cdr3_aa: CSVERTGSDTEAFF